These 10 T cell receptor beta chains originate from one sample sequenced in a study of blood T cell repertoires in COVID-19. Some clones are missing from TCRdb's copy, which holds only in-frame ones; the method was immunoSEQ multiplex PCR. The table records some 260,000 clones, about four fifths of them present only once. Input material: peripheral blood. The receptors derive from a woman in her late teens or twenties with acute or convalescent COVID-19.

The rearrangement links TRBV29-1 to TRBJ1-2, with D uncertain. The CDR3 is made up of 11 amino acids. CDR1 is SQVTM, CDR2 ANQGSEA, per germline. Trimming pared 5 bases from V and 6 bases from J, leaving 10 bases between. The CDR3 nucleotides are TGCAGCGTTCGGGGTTGGGATGGCTACACCTTC. Its translation is CSVRGWDGYTF.

The rearrangement uses TRBV5-3 and TRBJ1-5; perhaps TRBD1 as D (6 bases). TRBV5-3 has ORF status, its function being uncertain. V was trimmed by 7 bases and J by 0 bases, leaving 20 bases between them. The CDR3 spans 17 residues. The CDR3 DNA sequence: TGTGCCAGACCTAACAACAGGGTCCGCAATAGCAATCAGCCCCAGCATTTT. It encodes CARPNNRVRNSNQPQHF.

CDR3 coding DNA: TGCGCCAGCAGCCAAGACCTGGGACTAGCGGTAGCCTACGAGCAGTACTTC. This codes for CASSQDLGLAVAYEQYF. The V and J genes are TRBV4-1 and TRBJ2-7, with 11 bases aligning to TRBD2. The CDR3 loop spans 17 amino acids. Trimming at V came to 0 bases and at J to 2 bases, leaving 6 bases not matched to a gene. The germline gives CDR1 MGHRA, CDR2 YSYEKL.

This sequence joins TRBV27 and TRBJ2-5; TRBD2 might be the D (6 bases). Per the germline V gene, CDR1 is MNHEY and CDR2 is SMNVEV (reference sequence). V was shortened by 3 bases and J by 2 bases, with 16 bases between the two germline ends. The CDR3 spans 16 residues. CDR3 sequence (DNA): TGTGCCAGCAGTTTTTTCGCGGGGAGAGGGCAAGAGACCCAGTACTTC. This translates into CASSFFAGRGQETQYF.

In DNA form, the CDR3 reads TGCGCCAGCAGTGAGTCGTTGGCGGAAGAGACCCAGTACTTC. Encoded protein: CASSESLAEETQYF. The chain employs TRBV10-2 and TRBJ2-5; D is ambiguous. V gave up 0 bases and J gave up 3 bases, with 8 bases separating them. The germline V gene has CDR1 WSHSY and CDR2 SAAADI. CDR3 length: 14 residues.

The chain combines TRBV6-5 with TRBJ2-6; D is possibly TRBD1 (5 bases). The CDR3 runs to 15 residues. From germline, CDR1 is MNHEY and CDR2 SVGAGI. Deletions cut 5 bases from V and 2 bases from J, with 10 bases between. This CDR3 is CASSKQDTGANVLTF. The CDR3 DNA is TGTGCCAGCAGTAAACAGGACACTGGGGCCAACGTCCTGACTTTC.

The genes are TRBV11-2 and TRBJ2-5, with a tentative D call TRBD2 (5 bases). From germline, CDR1 is SGHAT and CDR2 FQNNGV. The CDR3 loop spans 12 amino acids. V lost 6 bases, J lost 4 bases, and 9 bases lay in between. The CDR3 nucleotides are TGTGCCAGCAGACGAAGCGGAGAGACCCAGTACTTC. This codes for CASRRSGETQYF.

The chain uses TRBV7-8 and TRBJ2-7, with 11 bases aligning to TRBD2. The germline V gene has CDR1 SGHVS and CDR2 FQNEAQ. With V trimmed by 0 bases and J by 6 bases, 1 base remained unmatched. The CDR3 length is 14 residues. The CDR3 protein is CASSLALAGAEQYF. The CDR3, as DNA: TGTGCCAGCAGCTTAGCACTAGCGGGAGCCGAGCAGTACTTC.

CDR3 amino acids: CASSSSRVSGTNTDTQYF. In nucleotides, the CDR3 is TGTGCCAGCAGCTCGAGTCGTGTCTCCGGGACTAACACAGATACGCAGTATTTT. The chain recombines TRBV7-9 with TRBJ2-3; 7 bases line up with TRBD2. The germline V gene encodes CDR1 SEHNR and CDR2 FQNEAQ (reference sequence). CDR3 size: 18 residues. The junction had 15 bases not matched to a gene; V was cut back by 4 bases and J by 2 bases.

The chain has TRBV27 and TRBJ2-1; D might be TRBD2 (6 bases). The germline V gene has CDR1 MNHEY and CDR2 SMNVEV (reference sequence). The CDR3 runs 15 residues. V lost 7 bases and J lost 7, with 20 bases in between. CDR3 amino acids: CASKVAVTLGNEQFF. The CDR3 DNA follows: TGTGCCAGCAAGGTAGCGGTGACCCTTGGTAATGAGCAGTTCTTC.